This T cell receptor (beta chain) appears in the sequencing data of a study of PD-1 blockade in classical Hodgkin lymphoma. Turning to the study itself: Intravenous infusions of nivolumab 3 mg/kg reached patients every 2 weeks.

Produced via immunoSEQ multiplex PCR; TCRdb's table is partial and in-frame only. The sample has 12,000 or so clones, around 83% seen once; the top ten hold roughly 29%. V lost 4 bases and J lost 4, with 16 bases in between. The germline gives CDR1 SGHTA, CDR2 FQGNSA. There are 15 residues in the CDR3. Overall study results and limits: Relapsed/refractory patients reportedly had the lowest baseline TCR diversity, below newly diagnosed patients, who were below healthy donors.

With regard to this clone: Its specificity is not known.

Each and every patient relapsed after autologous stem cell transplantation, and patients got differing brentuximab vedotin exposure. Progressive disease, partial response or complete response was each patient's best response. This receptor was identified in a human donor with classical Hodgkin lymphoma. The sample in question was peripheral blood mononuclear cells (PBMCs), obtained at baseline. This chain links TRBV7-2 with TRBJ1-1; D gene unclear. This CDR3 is CASSSIPELGTEAFF. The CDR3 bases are TGTGCCAGCAGCTCGATTCCAGAGCTTGGCACTGAAGCTTTCTTT.